The source of this T cell receptor (beta chain) is a study of a mutant IDH1 vaccine in newly diagnosed glioma (dated by TCRdb to about 2021). Broadly, across the study: The 30 to 40 treated patients were around 60% male and about 38% female, with a mean age of around 40 years. Prior to enrollment, patients had been given standard therapy consisting of radiotherapy alone, temozolomide alone, or radiochemotherapy with temozolomide, with the combination given to most patients. Peripheral blood was drawn at six visits: V03 (baseline), V05, V07, V10, V12 and V13. For exploratory analyses, longitudinal TCRB deep sequencing was carried out in 25 to 30 treated patients wherever samples were available.

The time point label for this specimen denotes: baseline, week 1 (first vaccination visit). What this sample's treatment or condition label stands for: pre-vaccination baseline after standard-of-care therapy. Newly diagnosed WHO grade 3 or 4 IDH1-mutant astrocytomas showing loss of nuclear ATRX were present in the donors. The samples were drawn from NOA16, a multicentre, single-arm, open-label phase I trial in Germany that tested a mutant IDH1 peptide vaccine in humans for the first time. For immunogenicity testing, the blood drawn at visit V03 was used as the baseline sample. The DNeasy Blood and Tissue Kit was used to extract genomic DNA from EDTA blood for TCRB sequencing. The CDR3, from cysteine to phenylalanine, totals 18 residues. Only CDR3 DNA is held: 54 bases, read in frame from base 1. From a lookup of the germline V gene (reference sequence), CDR1 and CDR2 are WNHNN and SYGVQD. Here V drops 5 bases and J drops 0 bases, and the junction holds 11 bases not matched to any gene.

To prepare the library, the immunoSEQ multiplex PCR assay was applied. Rearranged TCR beta chain sequences were amplified with the hsTCRB Kit following the manufacturer's protocol. An Illumina MiSeq was used to sequence the TCRB libraries. The original methods were these. Demultiplexing, trimming and gene mapping were performed with the kit vendor's proprietary platform. TCRdb took this table from immuneACCESS and kept in-frame rearrangements with V and J called. Such tables lack part of the clones; where checked against another copy, unresolved V genes explain under half of the gap, and the rest is unexplained. That table is the source of V, J and clone size, and D and trimming were worked out from the DNA. The sample table shows fewer than 50,000 clones, and roughly 78% are seen once. The top ten hold less than 9.5% of the sample. As for this clone: Its antigen target is currently unknown. Within one base of it there is no much larger clone, and no base qualities were kept.

Results and caveats for the whole study, not just this receptor: According to the authors, sample limitations meant that analyses of patient blood samples could not be reproduced. Pseudoprogression seemed to be unrelated to changes in the top peripheral T cell clonotypes found by TCRB sequencing. PBMC samples for TCRB deep sequencing were selected based on availability. Immune responses induced by the vaccine were seen in around 93% of patients across multiple MHC alleles.

The specimen was PBMCs, collected from a glioma patient treated with radiotherapy, temozolomide or both. This chain joins TRBV10-1 to TRBJ1-5, with TRBD1 matching 9 junction bases. The receptor comes from a man in his forties or fifties with glioma. Some clones in this sample may be carry-over from other donors' samples. For the CDR3, the sequence is CASSFETGGRVSNQPQHF. The DNA is TGCGCCAGCAGTTTCGAGACAGGGGGAAGAGTTAGCAATCAGCCCCAGCATTTT.